The clone carrying this T cell receptor (beta chain) was detected many times. What it binds is not known. The data belong to a study of CD8+CD57+ T cells in acquired aplastic anemia. As for the study in general: Sorted CD4+ plus CD8+ cells gave DNA averaging 3.2 ug.

Notes on the study in general: Both patients and controls carried the same twenty-nine CD8+ CDR3 sequences.

The CDR3 length is 15 residues. The junction had 9 bases not matched to a gene; V was cut back by 4 bases and J by 6 bases. Looked up from germline, CDR1 is SGHTA and CDR2 is FQGNSA. Profiling of TCR beta VDJ combinations and CDR3 sequences used genomic DNA as template. One entry per CDR3 protein, called by TCRdb with MiXCR from the reads. The table has some 220,000 distinct CDR3 sequences, around 32% seen once. This chain joins TRBV7-2 and TRBJ1-2, with 9 bases lining up with TRBD1. This clonotype was obtained from a human donor in good health, serving as a control. Sequenced: sorted CD4+, CD8+, or CD8+CD57+ T cells (not recorded which) from PBMCs. The chain's CDR3 is CASSSRGQGTDGYTF. The CDR3 bases are TGTGCCAGCAGCTCCCGGGGACAGGGAACGGATGGCTACACCTTC.